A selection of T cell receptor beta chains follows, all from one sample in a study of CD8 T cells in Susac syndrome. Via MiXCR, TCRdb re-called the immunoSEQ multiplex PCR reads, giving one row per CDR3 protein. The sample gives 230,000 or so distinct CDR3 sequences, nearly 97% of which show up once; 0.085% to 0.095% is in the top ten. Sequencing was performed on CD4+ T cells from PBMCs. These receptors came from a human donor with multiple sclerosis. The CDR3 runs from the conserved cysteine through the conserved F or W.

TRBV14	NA	CASSQGSSNQFF
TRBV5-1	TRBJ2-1	CASSLSGGTGGNEQFF
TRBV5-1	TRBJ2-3	CASSLGQGAGDTQYF
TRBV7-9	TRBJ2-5	CASRPLAGGKETQYF
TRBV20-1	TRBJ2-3	CSATSTLPLDTQYF
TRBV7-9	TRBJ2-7	CASSGSVYEQYF
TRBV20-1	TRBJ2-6	CSASNSGANVLTF
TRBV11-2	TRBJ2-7	CASSPLGGRGPSYEQYF
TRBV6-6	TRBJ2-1	CASTGTEDNEQFF
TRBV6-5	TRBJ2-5	CASSRPPTGQETQYF
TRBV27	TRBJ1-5	CASSRSGTGGISNQPQHF
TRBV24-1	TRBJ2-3	CATSDLRDEDTQYF
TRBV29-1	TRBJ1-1	CSVRQGSEAFF
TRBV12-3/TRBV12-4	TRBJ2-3	CASSNPTGNTDTQYF
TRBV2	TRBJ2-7	CASSENLWDSYEQYF
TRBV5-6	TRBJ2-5	CASSKNREGETQYF
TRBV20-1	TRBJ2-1	CSAGSGSGYNEQFF
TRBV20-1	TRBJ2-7	CSAPPRGTAIYEQYF
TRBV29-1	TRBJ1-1	CSVLRGSNTEAFF
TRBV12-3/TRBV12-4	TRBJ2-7	CASMDSAYEQYF
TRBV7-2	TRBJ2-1	CASSSDTGRNEQFF
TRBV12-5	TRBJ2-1	CASGLRPDSSYNEQFF
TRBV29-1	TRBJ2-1	CSVELYGSSYNEQFF
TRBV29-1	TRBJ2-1	CSGKQGGRDNEQFF
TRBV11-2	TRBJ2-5	CASSLGVSGVGETQYF
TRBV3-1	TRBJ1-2	CASSQDDRGGGYTF
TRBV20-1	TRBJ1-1	CSADGRENTEAFF
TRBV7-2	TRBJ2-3	CASRGTGADTQYF
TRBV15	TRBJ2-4	CATSAKVEFGDIQYF
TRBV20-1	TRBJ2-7	CSASPPRLAGGSSYEQYF
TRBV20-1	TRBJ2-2	CSATRRDREKRDTGELFF
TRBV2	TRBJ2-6	CASRQYPGANVLTF
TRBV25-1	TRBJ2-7	CASSGYYEQYF
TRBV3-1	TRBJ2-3	CASSRSDTQYF
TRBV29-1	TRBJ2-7	CSARPRGDSYEQYF
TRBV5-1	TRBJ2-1	CASSFGGSYNEQFF
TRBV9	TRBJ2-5	CASSVSSGLETQYF
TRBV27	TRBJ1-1	CASSSPGQGHTEAFF
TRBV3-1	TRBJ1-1	CASSERGNKPGAFF
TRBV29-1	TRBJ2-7	CSVATGPYEQYF
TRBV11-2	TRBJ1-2	CASSYRLQVNYGYTF
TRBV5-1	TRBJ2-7	CASSSGLGTLRGEQYF
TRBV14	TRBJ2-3	CASSNRDGSFDTQYF
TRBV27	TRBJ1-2	CASSLYRDSYGYTF
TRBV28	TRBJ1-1	CACGALKVSAFF
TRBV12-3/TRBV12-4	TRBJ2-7	CASSFDRDYEQYF
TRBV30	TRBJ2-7	CAWSVLGGLYEQYF
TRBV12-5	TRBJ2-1	CATRTSGGGYNEQFF
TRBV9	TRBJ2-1	CASSVGTGVGNEQFF
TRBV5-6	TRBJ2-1	CASSLELAGVRGEQFF
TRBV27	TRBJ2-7	CANSDTGTVALIHLYEQYF
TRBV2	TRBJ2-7	CASSVRRVGYEQYF
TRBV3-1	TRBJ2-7	CASSHRDTAGEQYF